This T cell receptor (beta chain) stems from a study of T cell repertoires in cytomegalovirus infection. At the level of the study: As its CMV epitopes, the study selected recently identified HLA-C-restricted and well-studied HLA-B-restricted targets. In public TCR beta signatures, there were indications of both CMV infection and matching HLA type.

Study-wide results and limits: Ex vivo, HLA-C-restricted CMV-specific TCR beta clonotypes prevailed over the rest of the response.

The J segment lost 4 bases and the V segment lost 3 bases, leaving 6 bases of the junction unmatched. The V gene's germline CDR1 is MNHGY and CDR2 SAAAGT. The CDR3 spans 15 residues. One entry per CDR3 protein results from TCRdb running MiXCR on the reads. The sample yields about 500,000 distinct CDR3 sequences, around a third seen once. For this clonotype: Its antigen remains unidentified.

The source is a human donor in good health (CMV status not recorded). Some clones in this sample may be carry-over from other donors' samples. The V call is TRBV6-8, the J call TRBJ1-5; the match to TRBD1 covers 7 bases. The sample in question was cultured PBMCs, obtained from culture after CMV antigen stimulation. The CDR3 reads CASSYSQGENQPQHF. In DNA, the CDR3 is TGTGCCAGCAGTTATTCTCAGGGGGAAAATCAGCCCCAGCATTTT.